Listed here are 9 T cell receptor beta chains from one sample, sequenced in a study of control samples from healthy donors and cancer patients. Sequenced by immunoSEQ multiplex PCR; TCRdb stores in-frame clones only, minus some. This sample carries about 75,000 clones, less than 95% of them seen once, and the ten largest clones take about 6.2%. The source material was blood. These receptors were collected from a woman aged 40-49 years in good health.

V gene TRBV27 combines with J gene TRBJ2-7; D gene uncertain. Trimming pared 0 bases from V and 2 bases from J, leaving 11 bases between. The germline V gene encodes CDR1 MNHEY and CDR2 SMNVEV (reference sequence). The CDR3 loop spans 15 amino acids. CDR3: CASSLSGYPTYEQYF. The DNA of the CDR3 is TGTGCCAGCAGTTTATCAGGATATCCTACCTACGAGCAGTACTTC.

The rearrangement joins TRBV11-3 to TRBJ2-3, with D unclear. Germline V lookup: CDR1 SGHNT, CDR2 YENEEA. Trimming cost V 6 bases and J 6 bases, with 13 bases left between them. This CDR3 is 13 amino acids long. CDR3 residues: CASSLSDADTQYF. Written as DNA, the CDR3 is TGTGCCAGCAGTCTCTCCGATGCGGATACGCAGTATTTT.

The chain couples TRBV24-1 to TRBJ1-6, with 7 bases identical to TRBD1. The junction had 7 bases not matched to a gene; V was cut back by 4 bases and J by 8 bases. The CDR3 is made up of 15 amino acids. CDR1 is KGHDR and CDR2 is SFDVKD in the germline V gene. For the CDR3, the DNA is TGTGCCACCAGTGAGAAGGGGGCTGGCTATTCACCCCTCCACTTT. Amino acid sequence: CATSEKGAGYSPLHF.

This rearrangement joins TRBV30 to TRBJ1-2; 9 bases map to TRBD1. The CDR3 consists of 13 residues. Trimming at V came to 4 bases and at J to 7 bases, leaving 7 bases not matched to a gene. Germline V gene data show CDR1 as GTSNPN and CDR2 as SVGIG (reference sequence). CDR3 protein: CAWNSQGASGYTF. DNA of the CDR3: TGTGCCTGGAACTCACAGGGGGCAAGTGGCTACACCTTC.

V usage is TRBV27 and J usage is TRBJ2-5; the D call may be TRBD1 or TRBD2 (6 bases each). The CDR3 covers 15 residues. V lost 5 bases and J 4 bases, leaving 17 bases between the germline ends. The V gene's germline CDR1 is MNHEY and CDR2 SMNVEV (reference sequence). The CDR3: CASSERWGAPETQYF. In DNA, the CDR3 is TGTGCCAGCAGTGAGAGGTGGGGGGCCCCAGAGACCCAGTACTTC.

The chain uses TRBV3-1 (or the pseudogene TRBV3-2) and TRBJ1-2, with 8 bases fitting TRBD1. The germline gives CDR1 LGHDT, CDR2 YNNKEL (reference sequence). This CDR3 is 15 amino acids long. With V trimmed by 4 bases and J by 4 bases, 8 bases remained unmatched. The CDR3 bases are TGTGCCAGCAGCCCCATCTCCGGGACAGGCTATGGCTACACCTTC. Translation gives CASSPISGTGYGYTF.

This chain connects TRBV5-6 to TRBJ1-1, with D uncertain. The germline CDR1 and CDR2 sequences are SGHDT and YYEEEE. The CDR3 covers 16 residues. Trimming stripped 4 bases from V and 3 bases from J, with 19 bases between. This chain's CDR3 is CASSPPLWGGYTEAFF. For the CDR3, the DNA is TGTGCCAGCAGCCCTCCTTTATGGGGAGGGTACACTGAAGCTTTCTTT.

J is TRBJ2-7 and V is TRBV4-2; TRBD2 might be the D (5 bases). CDR1 LGHNA and CDR2 YNFKEQ come from the germline V gene. The CDR3 is 13 amino acids. V was shortened by 0 bases and J by 5 bases, with 8 bases between the two germline ends. The CDR3, as DNA: TGTGCCAGCAGCCAAGATCGGGGAAACGAGCAGTACTTC. This codes for CASSQDRGNEQYF.

This clone was seen just once. The chain employs TRBV5-6 and TRBJ1-4; no clear D gene. The germline V gene encodes CDR1 SGHDT and CDR2 YYEEEE. CDR3 size: 14 residues. The germline V and J ends were trimmed by 2 bases and 0 bases, with 5 bases remaining between them. CDR3 nucleotides: TGTGCCAGCAGCTTTGGAGCAACTAATGAAAAACTGTTTTTT. Its protein product is CASSFGATNEKLFF.